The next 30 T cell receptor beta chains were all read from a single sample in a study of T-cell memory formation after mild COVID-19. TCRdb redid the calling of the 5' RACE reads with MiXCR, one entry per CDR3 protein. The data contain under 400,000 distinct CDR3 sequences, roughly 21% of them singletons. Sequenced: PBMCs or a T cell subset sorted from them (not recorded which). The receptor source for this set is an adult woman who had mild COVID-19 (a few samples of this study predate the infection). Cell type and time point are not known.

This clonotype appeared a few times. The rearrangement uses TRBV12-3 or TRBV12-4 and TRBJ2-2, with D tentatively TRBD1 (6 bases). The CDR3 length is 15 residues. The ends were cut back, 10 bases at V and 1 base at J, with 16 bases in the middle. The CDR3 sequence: CATTMRGLNTGELFF. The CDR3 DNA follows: TGTGCCACCACAATGAGGGGGTTGAACACCGGGGAGCTGTTTTTT.

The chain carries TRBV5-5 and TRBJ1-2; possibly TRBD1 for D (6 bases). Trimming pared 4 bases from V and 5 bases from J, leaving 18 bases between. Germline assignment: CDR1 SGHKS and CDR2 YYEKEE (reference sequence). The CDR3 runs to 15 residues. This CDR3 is CASSNTQGIGYGYTF. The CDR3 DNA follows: TGTGCCAGCAGCAATACACAGGGTATCGGGTATGGCTACACCTTC.

The CDR3 DNA is TGTGCCAGCAGCTTGGGAGAGGGACTAGAGACCCAGTACTTC. Its protein is CASSLGEGLETQYF. This chain uses TRBV5-4 with TRBJ2-5; D possibly corresponds to TRBD2 (6 bases). CDR3 length: 14 amino acids. Deletions cut 0 bases from V and 4 bases from J, with 10 bases between. Germline V CDR1 and CDR2: SGHNT, YYREEE (reference sequence).

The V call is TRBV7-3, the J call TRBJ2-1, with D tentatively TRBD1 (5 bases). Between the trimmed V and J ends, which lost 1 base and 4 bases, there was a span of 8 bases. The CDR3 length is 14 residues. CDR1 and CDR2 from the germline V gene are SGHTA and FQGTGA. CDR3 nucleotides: TGTGCCAGCAGCTTAAATGACAGATACAATGAGCAGTTCTTC. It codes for CASSLNDRYNEQFF.

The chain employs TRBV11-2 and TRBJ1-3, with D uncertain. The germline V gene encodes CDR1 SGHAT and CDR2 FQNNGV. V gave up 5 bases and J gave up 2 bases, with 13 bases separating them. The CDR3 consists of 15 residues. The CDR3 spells CASSPDRTAGNTIYF. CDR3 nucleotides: TGTGCCAGCAGCCCGGACCGCACAGCTGGAAACACCATATATTTT.

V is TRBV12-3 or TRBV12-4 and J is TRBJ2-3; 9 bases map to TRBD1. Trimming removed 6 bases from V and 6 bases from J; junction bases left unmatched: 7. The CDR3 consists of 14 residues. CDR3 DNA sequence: TGTGCCAGCAGGGGACAGGGTGGGTTTGATACGCAGTATTTT. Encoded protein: CASRGQGGFDTQYF.

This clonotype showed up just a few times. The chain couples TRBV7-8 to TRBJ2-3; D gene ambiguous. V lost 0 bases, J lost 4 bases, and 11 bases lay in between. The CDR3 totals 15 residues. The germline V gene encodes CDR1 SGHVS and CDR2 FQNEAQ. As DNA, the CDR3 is TGTGCCAGCAGCTTAGCTGGAGAGTGGGCAGATACGCAGTATTTT. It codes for CASSLAGEWADTQYF. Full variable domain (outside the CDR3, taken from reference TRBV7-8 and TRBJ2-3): GAGVSQSPRYKVAKRGQDVALRCDPISGHVSLFWYQQALGQGPEFLTYFQNEAQLDKSGLPSDRFFAERPEGSVSTLKIQRTQQEDSAVYLCASSLAGEWADTQYFGPGTRLTVL.

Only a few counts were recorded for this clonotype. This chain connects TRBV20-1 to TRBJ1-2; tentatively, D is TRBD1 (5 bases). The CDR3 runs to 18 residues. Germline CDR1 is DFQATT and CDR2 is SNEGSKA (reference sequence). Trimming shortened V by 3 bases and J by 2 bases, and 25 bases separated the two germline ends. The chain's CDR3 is CSARSGDWGGAPNYGYTF. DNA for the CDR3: TGCAGTGCTAGGTCGGGTGATTGGGGAGGGGCGCCCAACTATGGCTACACCTTC.

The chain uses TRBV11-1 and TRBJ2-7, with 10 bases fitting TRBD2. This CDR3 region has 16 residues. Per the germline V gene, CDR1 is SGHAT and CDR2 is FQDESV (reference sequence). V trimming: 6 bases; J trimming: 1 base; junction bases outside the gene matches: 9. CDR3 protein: CASSRRGTSASYEQYF. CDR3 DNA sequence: TGTGCCAGCAGTCGAAGAGGGACTAGCGCATCCTACGAGCAGTACTTC.

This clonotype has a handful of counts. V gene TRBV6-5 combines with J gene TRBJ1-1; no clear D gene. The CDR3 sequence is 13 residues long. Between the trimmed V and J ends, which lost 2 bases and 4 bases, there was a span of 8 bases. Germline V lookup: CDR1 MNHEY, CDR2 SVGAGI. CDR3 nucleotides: TGTGCCAGCAGTTACCCGGGAGGCACTGAAGCTTTCTTT. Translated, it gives CASSYPGGTEAFF.

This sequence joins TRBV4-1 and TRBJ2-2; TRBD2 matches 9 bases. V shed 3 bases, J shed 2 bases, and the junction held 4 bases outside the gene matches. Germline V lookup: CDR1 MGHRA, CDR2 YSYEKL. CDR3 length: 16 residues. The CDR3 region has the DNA TGCGCCAGCAGCCAGGGCGGGGGGGGTAACACCGGGGAGCTGTTTTTT. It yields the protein CASSQGGGGNTGELFF.

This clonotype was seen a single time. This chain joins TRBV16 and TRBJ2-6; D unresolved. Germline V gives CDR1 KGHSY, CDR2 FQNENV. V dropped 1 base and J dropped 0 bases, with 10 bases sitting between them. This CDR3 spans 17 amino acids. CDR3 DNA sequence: TGTGCCAGCAGCCAATTGGCTCTGAGCTCTGGGGCCAACGTCCTGACTTTC. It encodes CASSQLALSSGANVLTF.

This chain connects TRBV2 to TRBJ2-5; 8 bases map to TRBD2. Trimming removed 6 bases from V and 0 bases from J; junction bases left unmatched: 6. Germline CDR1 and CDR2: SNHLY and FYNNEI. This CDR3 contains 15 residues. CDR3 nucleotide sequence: TGTGCCAGCAGCAAGACTAGCGCTAACCAAGAGACCCAGTACTTC. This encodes CASSKTSANQETQYF.

The DNA for the CDR3 is TGTGCCAGCAGCGGTGGAGGAGGTTACACTGAAGCTTTCTTT. This translates into CASSGGGGYTEAFF. The chain joins TRBV9 to TRBJ1-1; D gene unclear. CDR1 and CDR2 from the germline V gene are SGDLS and YYNGEE. V lost 3 bases and J lost 3, with 12 bases in between. CDR3 length equals 14 residues.

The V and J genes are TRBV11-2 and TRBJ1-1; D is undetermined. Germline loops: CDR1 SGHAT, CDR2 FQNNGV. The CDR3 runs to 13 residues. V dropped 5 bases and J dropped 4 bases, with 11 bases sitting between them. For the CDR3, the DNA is TGTGCCAGCAGCCCCCGGGCGGCCACTGAAGCTTTCTTT. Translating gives CASSPRAATEAFF.

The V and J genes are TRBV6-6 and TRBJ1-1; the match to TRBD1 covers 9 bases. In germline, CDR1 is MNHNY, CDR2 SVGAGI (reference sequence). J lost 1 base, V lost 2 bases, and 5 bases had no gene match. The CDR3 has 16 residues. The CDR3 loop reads CASSYPVTGGNTEAFF. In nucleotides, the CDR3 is TGTGCCAGCAGTTACCCAGTGACAGGGGGGAACACTGAAGCTTTCTTT.

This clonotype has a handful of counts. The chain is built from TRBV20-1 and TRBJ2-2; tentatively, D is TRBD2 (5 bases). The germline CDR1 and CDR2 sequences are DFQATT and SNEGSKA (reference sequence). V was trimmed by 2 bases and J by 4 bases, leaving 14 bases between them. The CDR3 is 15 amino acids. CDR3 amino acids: CSARPNGVFTGELFF. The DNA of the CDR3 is TGCAGTGCTAGACCGAACGGGGTTTTCACCGGGGAGCTGTTTTTT.

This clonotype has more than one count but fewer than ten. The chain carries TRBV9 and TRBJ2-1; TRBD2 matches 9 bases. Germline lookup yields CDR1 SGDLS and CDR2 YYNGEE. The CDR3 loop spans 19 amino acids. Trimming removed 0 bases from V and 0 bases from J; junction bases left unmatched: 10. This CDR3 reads CASSVDPPLAGASYNEQFF. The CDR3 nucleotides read TGTGCCAGCAGCGTAGACCCACCATTAGCGGGGGCCTCCTACAATGAGCAGTTCTTC.

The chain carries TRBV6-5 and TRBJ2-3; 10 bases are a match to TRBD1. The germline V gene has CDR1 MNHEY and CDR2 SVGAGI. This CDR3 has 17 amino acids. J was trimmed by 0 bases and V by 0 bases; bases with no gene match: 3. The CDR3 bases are TGTGCCAGCAGTTACTCAGGGACAGGGGTTAGCACAGATACGCAGTATTTT. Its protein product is CASSYSGTGVSTDTQYF.

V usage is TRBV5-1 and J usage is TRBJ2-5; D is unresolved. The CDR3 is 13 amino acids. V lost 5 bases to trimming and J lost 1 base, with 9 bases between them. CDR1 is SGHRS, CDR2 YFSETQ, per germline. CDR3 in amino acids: CASRPDTQETQYF. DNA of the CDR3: TGCGCCAGCAGACCAGACACCCAAGAGACCCAGTACTTC.

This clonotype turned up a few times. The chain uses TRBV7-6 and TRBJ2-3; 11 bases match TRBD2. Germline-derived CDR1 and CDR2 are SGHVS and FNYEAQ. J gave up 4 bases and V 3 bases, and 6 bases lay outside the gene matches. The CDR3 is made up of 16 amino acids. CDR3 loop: CASSFSVTSGADTQYF. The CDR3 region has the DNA TGTGCCAGCAGCTTTAGTGTGACTAGCGGGGCAGATACGCAGTATTTT.

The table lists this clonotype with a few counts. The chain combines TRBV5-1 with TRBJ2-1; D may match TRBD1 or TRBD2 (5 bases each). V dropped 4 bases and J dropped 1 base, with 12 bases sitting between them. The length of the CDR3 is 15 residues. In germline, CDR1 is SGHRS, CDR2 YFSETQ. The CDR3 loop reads CASSGDGLSYNEQFF. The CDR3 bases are TGCGCCAGCAGCGGGGACGGCTTATCCTACAATGAGCAGTTCTTC.

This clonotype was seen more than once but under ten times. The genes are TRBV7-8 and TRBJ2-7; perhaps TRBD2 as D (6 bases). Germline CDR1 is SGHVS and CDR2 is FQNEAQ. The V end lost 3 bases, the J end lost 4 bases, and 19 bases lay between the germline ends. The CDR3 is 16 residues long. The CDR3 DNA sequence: TGTGCCAGCAGCTTTTCAATTAGCGACCGGGGGTACGAGCAGTACTTC. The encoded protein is CASSFSISDRGYEQYF.

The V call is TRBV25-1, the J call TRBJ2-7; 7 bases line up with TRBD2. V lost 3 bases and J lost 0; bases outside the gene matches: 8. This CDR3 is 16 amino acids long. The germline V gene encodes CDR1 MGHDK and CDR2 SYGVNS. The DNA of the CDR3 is TGTGCCAGCAGTGAGAATAGGGAGGGTCTCTCCTACGAGCAGTACTTC. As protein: CASSENREGLSYEQYF.

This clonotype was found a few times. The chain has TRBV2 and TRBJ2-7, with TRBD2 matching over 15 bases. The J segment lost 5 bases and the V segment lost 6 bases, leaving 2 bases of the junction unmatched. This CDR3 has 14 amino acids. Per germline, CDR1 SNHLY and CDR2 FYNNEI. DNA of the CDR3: TGTGCCAGCAGCGGGACTAGCGGGAGGCACGAGCAGTACTTC. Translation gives CASSGTSGRHEQYF.

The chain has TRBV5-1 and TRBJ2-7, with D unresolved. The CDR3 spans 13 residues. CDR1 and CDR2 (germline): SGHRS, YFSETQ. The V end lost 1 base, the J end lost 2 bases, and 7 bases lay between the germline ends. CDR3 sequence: CASSLTVTYEQYF. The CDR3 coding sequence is TGCGCCAGCAGCTTGACAGTTACCTACGAGCAGTACTTC.

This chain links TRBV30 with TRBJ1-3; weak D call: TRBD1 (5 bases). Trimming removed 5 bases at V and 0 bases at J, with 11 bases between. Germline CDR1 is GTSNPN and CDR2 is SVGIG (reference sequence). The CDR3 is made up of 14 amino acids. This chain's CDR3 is CAWDRRVSGNTIYF. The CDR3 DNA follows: TGTGCCTGGGACAGACGTGTCTCTGGAAACACCATATATTTT.

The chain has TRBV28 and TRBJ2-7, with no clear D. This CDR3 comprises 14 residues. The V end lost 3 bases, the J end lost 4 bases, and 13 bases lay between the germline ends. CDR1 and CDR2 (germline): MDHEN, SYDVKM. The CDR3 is CASSFHGNSYEQYF. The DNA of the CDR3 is TGTGCCAGCAGTTTCCATGGTAACTCTTACGAGCAGTACTTC.

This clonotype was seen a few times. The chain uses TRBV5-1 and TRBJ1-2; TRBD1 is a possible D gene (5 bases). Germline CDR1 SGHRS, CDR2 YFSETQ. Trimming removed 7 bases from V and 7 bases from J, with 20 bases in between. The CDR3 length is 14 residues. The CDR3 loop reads CASADGTRSTGYTF. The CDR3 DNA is TGCGCCAGCGCCGACGGGACTCGATCGACTGGCTACACCTTC.

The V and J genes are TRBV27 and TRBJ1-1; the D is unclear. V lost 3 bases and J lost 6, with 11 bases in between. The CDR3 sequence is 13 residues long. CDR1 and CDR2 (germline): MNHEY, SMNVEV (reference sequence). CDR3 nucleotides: TGTGCCAGCAGTTTGCTGACTAGAGCTGAAGCTTTCTTT. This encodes CASSLLTRAEAFF.